These 23 T cell receptor beta chains share one sample of origin, sequenced in a study of blood T cell repertoires in COVID-19. Using immunoSEQ multiplex PCR, the repertoire was profiled, and TCRdb retains in-frame clones only, with some absent. The table lists around 400,000 clones, about 88% of them singletons. The sequenced material came from PBMCs or T cells enriched from blood (not recorded which). The origin of the receptors is a woman younger than 30 who had been exposed to COVID-19.

The chain carries TRBV24-1 and TRBJ2-7; 7 bases fit TRBD1. The CDR3 contains 14 residues. The germline CDR1 and CDR2 sequences are KGHDR and SFDVKD. After removal of 4 bases from V and 6 bases from J, the junction contained 8 bases not matched to a gene. The DNA of the CDR3 is TGTGCCACCAGTGACGGGACAGCCCTCAGCGAGCAGTACTTC. Protein sequence: CATSDGTALSEQYF.

CDR3 nucleotides: TGTGCCAGCAGCTTAGGACTAAATGAGCAGTTCTTC. Amino acid sequence: CASSLGLNEQFF. The gene calls are TRBV6-2 or TRBV6-3 and TRBJ2-1, with a possible D match to TRBD2 (6 bases). Germline lookup yields CDR1 MNHEY and CDR2 SVGEGT. The V gene lost 6 bases and the J gene lost 7 bases, with 10 bases spanning the gap. The CDR3 runs to 12 residues.

In its sample, this clone was seen a few times. This chain joins TRBV10-2 and TRBJ2-7, with D tentatively TRBD2 (6 bases). The CDR3 consists of 14 residues. The germline V and J ends were trimmed by 6 bases and 2 bases, with 14 bases remaining between them. Germline assignment: CDR1 WSHSY and CDR2 SAAADI. CDR3 nucleotides: TGCGCCAGCAGCCCCGGGACTCGACCCTACGAGCAGTACTTC. Translating gives CASSPGTRPYEQYF.

The gene calls are TRBV11-2 and TRBJ2-7; D perhaps matches TRBD1 (6 bases). CDR1 and CDR2 from the germline V gene are SGHAT and FQNNGV. Trimming removed 2 bases at V and 1 base at J, with 9 bases between. The CDR3 extends over 14 amino acids. Here the CDR3 reads CASSLTGKSYEQYF. The CDR3 DNA reads TGTGCCAGCAGCTTAACAGGGAAGTCCTACGAGCAGTACTTC.

This clone showed up just once. The rearrangement links TRBV6-4 to TRBJ1-5; 7 nucleotides match TRBD1. The CDR3 is 20 amino acids. Trimming removed 4 bases from V and 0 bases from J; junction bases left unmatched: 18. CDR1 and CDR2 (germline): MRHNA, SNTAGT. CDR3 sequence reads: CASSAPLIPSGTASNQPQHF. The CDR3 DNA sequence: TGTGCCAGCAGTGCCCCTTTAATCCCCTCCGGGACAGCTAGCAATCAGCCCCAGCATTTT.

V and J are TRBV6-2 or TRBV6-3 and TRBJ2-1; 7 positions match TRBD2. Germline V CDR1 and CDR2: MNHEY, SVGEGT. The V segment lost 4 bases and the J segment 5 bases; nucleotides outside the gene matches: 5. The CDR3 has 14 amino acids. The CDR3 protein is CASSFPSGDNEQFF. CDR3 in DNA: TGTGCCAGCAGTTTTCCGAGCGGGGACAATGAGCAGTTCTTC.

Concerning this clone: Other DNA sequences of this sample code for an identical CDR3. This chain's CDR3 is CASSLAGGPTDTQYF. CDR3 DNA sequence: TGTGCCAGCAGCTTAGCGGGGGGGCCGACAGATACGCAGTATTTT. The rearrangement joins TRBV7-2 to TRBJ2-3; D possibly corresponds to TRBD2 (7 bases). The CDR3 loop spans 15 amino acids. The V end lost 0 bases, the J end lost 3 bases, and 10 bases lay between the germline ends. CDR1 and CDR2 (germline): SGHTA, FQGNSA.

This chain uses TRBV28 with TRBJ2-7; D ambiguous. The CDR3 covers 13 residues. Trimming shortened V by 3 bases and J by 0 bases, and 6 bases separated the two germline ends. The germline V gene has CDR1 MDHEN and CDR2 SYDVKM. The CDR3, as DNA: TGTGCCAGCAGTTTCGCGTTCTCCTACGAGCAGTACTTC. Translation gives CASSFAFSYEQYF.

The chain joins TRBV18 to TRBJ2-2, with 7 bases fitting TRBD2. The germline gives CDR1 KGHSH, CDR2 LQKENI. The CDR3 contains 16 residues. The V gene end was trimmed by 0 bases and the J gene end by 0 bases; junction bases not matched to a gene: 1. CDR3 DNA: TGTGCCAGCTCACCACCTGGACTAGCGAACACCGGGGAGCTGTTTTTT. Protein product: CASSPPGLANTGELFF.

V and J are TRBV5-6 and TRBJ2-3; D is perhaps TRBD2 (6 bases). V was shortened by 1 base and J by 2 bases, with 11 bases between the two germline ends. The CDR3 is 15 amino acids. Germline V gene data show CDR1 as SGHDT and CDR2 as YYEEEE. This CDR3 reads CASSLHTSFTDTQYF. The CDR3 nucleotides are TGTGCCAGCAGCTTGCATACTAGCTTCACAGATACGCAGTATTTT. The entire variable domain, with the rest obtained from reference TRBV5-6 and TRBJ2-3, is as follows: DAGVTQSPTHLIKTRGQQVTLRCSPKSGHDTVSWYQQALGQGPQFIFQYYEEEERQRGNFPDRFSGHQFPNYSSELNVNALLLGDSALYLCASSLHTSFTDTQYFGPGTRLTVL.

The chain carries TRBV7-2 and TRBJ1-5; D not certain. CDR3 length equals 13 residues. Trimming cost V 1 base and J 6 bases, with 7 bases left between them. Germline V CDR1 and CDR2: SGHTA, FQGNSA. DNA of the CDR3: TGTGCCAGCAGCTTAGATGTGAGTCAGCCCCAGCATTTT. This translates into CASSLDVSQPQHF.

The rearrangement joins TRBV4-1 to TRBJ2-3; D gene uncertain. There are 15 residues in the CDR3. Per the germline V gene, CDR1 is MGHRA and CDR2 is YSYEKL. With 0 bases removed from V and 3 bases from J, the gap between germline ends came to 10 bases. The CDR3: CASSQDWPITDTQYF. In nucleotides, the CDR3 is TGCGCCAGCAGCCAAGATTGGCCCATTACAGATACGCAGTATTTT.

This chain joins TRBV3-1 (or the pseudogene TRBV3-2) and TRBJ2-5, with a possible D match to TRBD1 (5 bases). The CDR3 extends over 13 amino acids. The ends were cut back, 6 bases at V and 5 bases at J, with 13 bases in the middle. Germline CDR1 reads LGHDT; CDR2 reads YNNKEL (reference sequence). The DNA for the CDR3 is TGTGCCAGCAGTCCAGACAGCCAGGAGACCCAGTACTTC. Its protein is CASSPDSQETQYF.

The chain is built from TRBV5-8 and TRBJ1-5, with D possibly being TRBD1 (5 bases). CDR1 SGHTS and CDR2 YDEGEE come from the germline V gene. V dropped 5 bases and J dropped 3 bases, with 18 bases sitting between them. The CDR3 spans 16 residues. The CDR3 loop reads CASRPAQGTANQPQHF. The CDR3, as DNA: TGTGCCAGCAGACCTGCCCAAGGGACTGCCAATCAGCCCCAGCATTTT.

The chain links TRBV5-1 to TRBJ2-1; a weak D match, TRBD1 (6 bases). Trimming pared 0 bases from V and 3 bases from J, leaving 16 bases between. CDR3 length equals 17 residues. Germline-derived CDR1 and CDR2 are SGHRS and YFSETQ. This chain's CDR3 is CASSLDGRGHLYNEQFF. CDR3 DNA sequence: TGCGCCAGCAGCTTGGACGGCAGGGGACACCTCTACAATGAGCAGTTCTTC. The whole variable domain, remainder taken from reference TRBV5-1 and TRBJ2-1, is KAGVTQTPRYLIKTRGQQVTLSCSPISGHRSVSWYQQTPGQGLQFLFEYFSETQRNKGNFPGRFSGRQFSNSRSEMNVSTLELGDSALYLCASSLDGRGHLYNEQFFGPGTRLTVL.

V usage is TRBV18 and J usage is TRBJ2-7; 10 bases fit TRBD2. Germline V gives CDR1 KGHSH, CDR2 LQKENI. The CDR3 is 20 residues long. Losses at the gene ends were 3 bases for V and 4 bases for J; bases not matched to a gene: 21. The CDR3 DNA reads TGTGCCAGCTCACCCCCTGGACAGAAGATAGCGGGGGGCTCGGGGTACGAGCAGTACTTC. Amino acid sequence: CASSPPGQKIAGGSGYEQYF.

The rearrangement links TRBV28 to TRBJ2-1; 8 positions match TRBD2. Germline V gene data show CDR1 as MDHEN and CDR2 as SYDVKM. The CDR3 sequence is 19 residues long. J lost 0 bases, V lost 5 bases, and 15 bases had no gene match. The CDR3, as DNA: TGTGCCAGCAGTCCGGGGGGGGGTAGCGGGCGAAGCTCCTACAATGAGCAGTTCTTC. The encoded protein is CASSPGGGSGRSSYNEQFF. The whole variable domain, filled in from reference TRBV28 and TRBJ2-1, reads DVKVTQSSRYLVKRTGEKVFLECVQDMDHENMFWYRQDPGLGLRLIYFSYDVKMKEKGDIPEGYSVSREKKERFSLILESASTNQTSMYLCASSPGGGSGRSSYNEQFFGPGTRLTVL.

This chain joins TRBV9 and TRBJ2-1, with D perhaps matching TRBD2 (6 bases). Germline CDR1 SGDLS, CDR2 YYNGEE. Trimming took 0 bases from V and 7 from J, leaving 8 bases between them. The length of the CDR3 is 13 residues. The CDR3 here is CASSVGGRNEQFF. CDR3 in DNA: TGTGCCAGCAGCGTAGGTGGGAGGAATGAGCAGTTCTTC.

Here the CDR3 reads CSVDLGLRPYEQYF. The CDR3 region has the DNA TGCAGCGTTGATCTCGGGTTGCGTCCCTACGAGCAGTACTTC. V gene TRBV29-1 combines with J gene TRBJ2-7; no clear D gene. Germline CDR1 and CDR2: SQVTM and ANQGSEA. The V end lost 3 bases, the J end lost 2 bases, and 14 bases lay between the germline ends. CDR3 length: 14 residues.

This clone was detected a few times. J is TRBJ1-4 and V is TRBV19, with D unresolved. The CDR3 has 14 residues. Deletions cut 6 bases from V and 6 bases from J, with 14 bases between. Germline V gene lookup returns CDR1 LNHDA and CDR2 SQIVND (reference sequence). The CDR3 sequence: CASRSPGFDEKLFF. The DNA of the CDR3 is TGTGCCAGTAGATCTCCGGGATTTGATGAAAAACTGTTTTTT.

The chain carries TRBV30 and TRBJ1-4; tentative D call: TRBD1 (6 bases). Deletions cut 5 bases from V and 4 bases from J, with 8 bases between. The CDR3 contains 12 residues. Germline assignment: CDR1 GTSNPN and CDR2 SVGIG (reference sequence). The CDR3 coding sequence is TGTGCCTGGGGCAGGGGTAATGAAAAACTGTTTTTT. It yields the protein CAWGRGNEKLFF.

About this clone: One junction end does not reproduce the germline sequence, and a read error may be involved. This rearrangement joins TRBV4-3 to TRBJ2-5, with 10 bases lining up with TRBD1. This CDR3 contains 17 residues. The germline CDR1 and CDR2 sequences are LGHNA and YSLEER. CDR3 sequence (DNA): TGCACCAGCAGCCAAAATGCCGGGACAGGGGCGGGGGAGACCCAGTACTTC. Translated, it gives CTSSQNAGTGAGETQYF.

The chain uses TRBV7-9 and TRBJ2-5; the match to TRBD2 covers 12 bases. CDR3 length: 16 residues. After removal of 5 bases from V and 0 bases from J, the junction contained 4 bases not matched to a gene. Germline V lookup: CDR1 SEHNR, CDR2 FQNEAQ (reference sequence). The CDR3 nucleotides are TGTGCCAGCAGCCCTAGCGGGGGGGCCGACCAAGAGACCCAGTACTTC. This gives the protein CASSPSGGADQETQYF.